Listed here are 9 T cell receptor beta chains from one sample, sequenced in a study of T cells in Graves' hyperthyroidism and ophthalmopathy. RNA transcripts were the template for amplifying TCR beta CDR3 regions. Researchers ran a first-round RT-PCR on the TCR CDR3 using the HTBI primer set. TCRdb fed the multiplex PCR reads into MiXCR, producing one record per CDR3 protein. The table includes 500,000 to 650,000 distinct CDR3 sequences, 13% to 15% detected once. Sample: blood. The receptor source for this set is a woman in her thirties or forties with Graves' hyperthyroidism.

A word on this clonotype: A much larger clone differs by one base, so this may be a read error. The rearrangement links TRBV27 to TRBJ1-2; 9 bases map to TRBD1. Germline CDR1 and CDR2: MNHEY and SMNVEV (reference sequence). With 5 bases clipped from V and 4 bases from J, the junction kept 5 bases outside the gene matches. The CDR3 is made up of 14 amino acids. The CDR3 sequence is CASSAGQGFYGYTF. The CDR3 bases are TGTGCCAGCAGTGCGGGACAGGGCTTCTATGGCTACACCTTC.

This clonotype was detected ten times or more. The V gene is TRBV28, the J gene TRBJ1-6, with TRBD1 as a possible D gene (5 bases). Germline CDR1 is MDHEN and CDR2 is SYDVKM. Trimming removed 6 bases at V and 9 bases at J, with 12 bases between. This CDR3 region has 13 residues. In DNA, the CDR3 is TGTGCCAGCAGGGGGGAAAAGAGTTCACCCCTCCACTTT. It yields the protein CASRGEKSSPLHF.

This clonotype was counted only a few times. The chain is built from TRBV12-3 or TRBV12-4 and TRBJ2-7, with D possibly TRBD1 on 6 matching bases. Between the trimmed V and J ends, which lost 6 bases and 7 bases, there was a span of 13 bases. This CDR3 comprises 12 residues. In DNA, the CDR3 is TGTGCCAGCAGCTTACAGGGTAATGAGCAGTACTTC. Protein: CASSLQGNEQYF.

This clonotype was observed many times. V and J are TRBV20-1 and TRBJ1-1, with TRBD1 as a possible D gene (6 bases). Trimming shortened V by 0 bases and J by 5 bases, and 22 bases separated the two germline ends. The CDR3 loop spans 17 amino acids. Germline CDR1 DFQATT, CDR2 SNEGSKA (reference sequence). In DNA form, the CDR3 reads TGCAGTGCTAGAGAACTACAGGGAGGGGTCCGACGAACTGAAGCTTTCTTT. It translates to CSARELQGGVRRTEAFF.

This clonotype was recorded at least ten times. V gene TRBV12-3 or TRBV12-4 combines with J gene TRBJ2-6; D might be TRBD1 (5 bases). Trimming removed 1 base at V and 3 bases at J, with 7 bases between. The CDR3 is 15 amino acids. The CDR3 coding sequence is TGTGCCAGCAGTTTAGGGGGCCTTGGGGCCAACGTCCTGACTTTC. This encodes CASSLGGLGANVLTF.

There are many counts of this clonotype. The CDR3 reads CASNTVGSGSIEQFF. The DNA of the CDR3 is TGTGCCAGCAACACCGTGGGTAGCGGGAGTATCGAGCAGTTCTTC. V usage is TRBV12-3 or TRBV12-4 and J usage is TRBJ2-1; 9 bases are a match to TRBD2. The CDR3 is 15 residues long. Trimming removed 7 bases from V and 10 bases from J; junction bases left unmatched: 14.

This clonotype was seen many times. CDR3 DNA sequence: TGTGCCAGCAGCTTAGAGGCAGCTAACACTGAAGCTTTCTTT. Translating gives CASSLEAANTEAFF. This chain connects TRBV7-9 to TRBJ1-1, with D uncertain. Per the germline V gene, CDR1 is SEHNR and CDR2 is FQNEAQ (reference sequence). The CDR3 spans 14 residues. V gave up 1 base and J gave up 2 bases, with 8 bases separating them.

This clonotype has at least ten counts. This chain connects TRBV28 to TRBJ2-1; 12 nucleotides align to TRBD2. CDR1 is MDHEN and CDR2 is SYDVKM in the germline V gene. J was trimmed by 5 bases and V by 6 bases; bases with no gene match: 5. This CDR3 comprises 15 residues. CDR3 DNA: TGTGCCAGCAGCTATACTAGCGGGAGGAACAATGAGCAGTTCTTC. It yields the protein CASSYTSGRNNEQFF.

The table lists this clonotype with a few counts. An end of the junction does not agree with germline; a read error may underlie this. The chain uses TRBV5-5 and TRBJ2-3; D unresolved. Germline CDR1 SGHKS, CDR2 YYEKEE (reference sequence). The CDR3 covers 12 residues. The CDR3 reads CARSFSSDTQYF. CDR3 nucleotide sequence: TGTGCCCGCAGCTTTTCTTCAGATACGCAATATTTT.